One sample yielded the 20 T cell receptor beta chains listed below, sequenced in a study of blood T cell repertoires in COVID-19. Here immunoSEQ multiplex PCR was the method, and the copy in TCRdb shows in-frame clones only, minus some. The sample carries around 70,000 clones, more than 75% recorded once. Sequenced input: peripheral blood. These receptors were obtained from an elderly woman with active or convalescent COVID-19.

In nucleotides, the CDR3 is TGTGCCAGCAGTAGGCGGCCTTTAAATGGCTACACCTTC. Its translation is CASSRRPLNGYTF. The rearrangement joins TRBV6-5 to TRBJ1-2; D gene uncertain. The CDR3 is made up of 13 amino acids. Germline V gene data show CDR1 as MNHEY and CDR2 as SVGAGI. V lost 5 bases and J 6 bases, leaving 13 bases between the germline ends.

The CDR3 DNA is TGTGCCAGCAGCTTCTTCCTCGGAGACAATGAGCAGTTCTTC. This gives the protein CASSFFLGDNEQFF. V and J are TRBV11-2 and TRBJ2-1; D ambiguous. Germline V gene sequence: CDR1 SGHAT, CDR2 FQNNGV. This CDR3 comprises 14 residues. V lost 3 bases, J lost 5 bases, and 11 bases lay in between. The full variable domain, completed using reference TRBV11-2 and TRBJ2-1, is EAGVAQSPRYKIIEKRQSVAFWCNPISGHATLYWYQQILGQGPKLLIQFQNNGVVDDSQLPKDRFSAERLKGVDSTLKIQPAKLEDSAVYLCASSFFLGDNEQFFGPGTRLTVL.

V and J are TRBV5-1 and TRBJ1-6; D ambiguous. Trimming left V 7 bases short and J 7 bases short, with 15 bases between. The germline V gene encodes CDR1 SGHRS and CDR2 YFSETQ. This CDR3 comprises 14 residues. CDR3 residues: CASRWQAQNSPLHF. The CDR3 region has the DNA TGCGCCAGCCGATGGCAGGCGCAGAATTCACCCCTCCACTTT.

This rearrangement joins TRBV5-4 to TRBJ2-2; maybe TRBD2 (6 bases). V was clipped by 4 bases and J by 2 bases, with 12 bases between them. Germline CDR1 is SGHNT and CDR2 is YYREEE (reference sequence). CDR3 length equals 15 residues. The CDR3 DNA reads TGTGCCAGCAGCATGCCGGGACTTAACACCGGGGAGCTGTTTTTT. This sequence encodes CASSMPGLNTGELFF.

This clone came up a few times. This rearrangement joins TRBV5-1 to TRBJ2-1; 12 nucleotides align to TRBD2. Germline trimming cut 6 bases from V and 4 bases from J; bases unmatched to any gene: 5. Germline CDR1 and CDR2: SGHRS and YFSETQ. The CDR3 runs 15 residues. The CDR3: CASKGTSGGYNEQFF. The CDR3 bases are TGCGCCAGCAAGGGTACTAGCGGGGGGTACAATGAGCAGTTCTTC. The full variable domain, in which reference TRBV5-1 and TRBJ2-1 provide the parts outside the CDR3, is KAGVTQTPRYLIKTRGQQVTLSCSPISGHRSVSWYQQTPGQGLQFLFEYFSETQRNKGNFPGRFSGRQFSNSRSEMNVSTLELGDSALYLCASKGTSGGYNEQFFGPGTRLTVL.

This clone was seen a few times. The chain links TRBV19 to TRBJ1-1, with D possibly matching TRBD1 (5 bases). Germline values: CDR1 LNHDA, CDR2 SQIVND (reference sequence). This CDR3 has 15 residues. V lost 5 bases, J lost 0 bases, and 13 bases lay in between. CDR3 sequence: CASSAQGRMNTEAFF. CDR3 nucleotide sequence: TGTGCCAGTAGTGCCCAGGGAAGAATGAACACTGAAGCTTTCTTT. The entire variable domain, with the rest obtained from reference TRBV19 and TRBJ1-1, is as follows: DGGITQSPKYLFRKEGQNVTLSCEQNLNHDAMYWYRQDPGQGLRLIYYSQIVNDFQKGDIAEGYSVSREKKESFPLTVTSAQKNPTAFYLCASSAQGRMNTEAFFGQGTRLTVV.

The genes are TRBV9 and TRBJ1-1, with D perhaps TRBD1 (6 bases). Trimming left V 0 bases short and J 1 base short, with 16 bases between. Germline CDR1 is SGDLS and CDR2 is YYNGEE. The CDR3 contains 17 residues. The CDR3 DNA reads as TGTGCCAGCAGCGTAGCTCAAGCAGGGGATCCGAACACTGAAGCTTTCTTT. Residues: CASSVAQAGDPNTEAFF.

J is TRBJ1-4 and V is TRBV30; D not certain. The germline gives CDR1 GTSNPN, CDR2 SVGIG (reference sequence). V dropped 5 bases and J dropped 8 bases, with 12 bases sitting between them. CDR3 size: 12 residues. The CDR3 DNA is TGTGCCTGGGAGCAGGTACGAGAAAAACTGTTTTTT. Amino acid sequence: CAWEQVREKLFF. Drawing the rest from reference TRBV30 and TRBJ1-4, the complete variable domain is SQTIHQWPATLVQPVGSPLSLECTVEGTSNPNLYWYRQAAGRGLQLLFYSVGIGQISSEVPQNLSASRPQDRQFILSSKKLLLSDSGFYLCAWEQVREKLFFGSGTQLSVL.

This sequence joins TRBV19 and TRBJ1-2; 8 positions agree with TRBD1. The CDR3 runs 18 residues. V was clipped by 8 bases and J by 8 bases; unmatched bases: 25. Germline V lookup: CDR1 LNHDA, CDR2 SQIVND (reference sequence). CDR3 in amino acids: CASHHYKGQGERSEGYTF. CDR3 nucleotides: TGTGCCAGTCATCACTATAAAGGACAGGGTGAGCGGTCTGAGGGCTACACCTTC.

V is TRBV20-1 and J is TRBJ2-5; TRBD2 agrees at 8 bases. There are 15 residues in the CDR3. Per the germline V gene, CDR1 is DFQATT and CDR2 is SNEGSKA (reference sequence). V shed 3 bases, J shed 5 bases, and the junction held 11 bases outside the gene matches. The CDR3 sequence: CSASRAGGAQETQYF. CDR3 bases: TGCAGTGCTAGTCGTGCCGGGGGGGCCCAGGAGACCCAGTACTTC.

The V and J genes are TRBV4-3 and TRBJ1-6; the D is unclear. CDR1 LGHNA and CDR2 YSLEER come from the germline V gene. The CDR3 loop spans 14 amino acids. V gave up 6 bases and J gave up 8 bases, with 14 bases separating them. The CDR3 DNA follows: TGCGCCAGCAGTATTAAGCTTAATGATTCACCCCTCCACTTT. It translates to CASSIKLNDSPLHF.

The V gene is TRBV11-2, the J gene TRBJ1-4; TRBD1 might be the D (5 bases). Germline lookup yields CDR1 SGHAT and CDR2 FQNNGV. The CDR3 is made up of 13 amino acids. V gave up 3 bases and J gave up 11 bases, with 13 bases separating them. CDR3 amino acids: CASSLGPPEKLFF. The CDR3 DNA follows: TGTGCCAGCAGCTTGGGGCCACCAGAGAAACTGTTTTTT.

Here the CDR3 DNA reads TGTGCCAGCAACGTACGGTCCACCGGGGAGCTGTTTTTT. It specifies CASNVRSTGELFF. This chain connects TRBV27 to TRBJ2-2; D is unresolved. Germline CDR1 is MNHEY and CDR2 is SMNVEV (reference sequence). The CDR3 consists of 13 residues. The V end lost 7 bases, the J end lost 4 bases, and 10 bases lay between the germline ends.

The chain couples TRBV6-6 to TRBJ2-6, with 12 bases lining up with TRBD1. This CDR3 contains 17 residues. From germline, CDR1 is MNHNY and CDR2 SVGAGI (reference sequence). V lost 5 bases to trimming and J lost 4 bases; unmatched junction nucleotides: 6. The CDR3 DNA is TGTGCCAGCAGTCAGGGGACAGGGGGCTGGGGGGCCAACGTCCTGACTTTC. This encodes CASSQGTGGWGANVLTF.

The J gene is TRBJ2-1, the V gene TRBV5-4; 9 bases line up with TRBD2. In germline, CDR1 is SGHNT, CDR2 YYREEE (reference sequence). V dropped 4 bases and J dropped 4; count of bases not matched to a gene: 6. This CDR3 has 15 amino acids. The CDR3 DNA reads as TGTGCCAGCAGCGTTACACTAGCGGGTTACAATGAGCAGTTCTTC. It is translated as CASSVTLAGYNEQFF.

The CDR3 spells CASSPGGGSLDIQYF. The CDR3 nucleotides read TGTGCCAGCAGCCCGGGCGGGGGGAGTTTAGACATTCAGTACTTC. This chain joins TRBV3-1 (or the pseudogene TRBV3-2) and TRBJ2-4; 8 nucleotides line up with TRBD2. V shed 4 bases, J shed 8 bases, and the junction held 10 bases outside the gene matches. Per the germline V gene, CDR1 is LGHDT and CDR2 is YNNKEL (reference sequence). The CDR3 contains 15 residues.

The chain has TRBV7-2 and TRBJ1-6; D gene unclear. Germline V gene data show CDR1 as SGHTA and CDR2 as FQGNSA. This CDR3 contains 12 residues. Trimming cost V 2 bases and J 9 bases, with 5 bases left between them. CDR3 loop: CASSLSLSPLHF. The CDR3 DNA reads TGTGCCAGCAGCTTATCCCTTTCACCCCTCCACTTT.

Written as DNA, the CDR3 is TGCGCCAGCAGCGCCTTCGGGGGAGCTAAGACCGGGGAGCTGTTTTTT. Protein product: CASSAFGGAKTGELFF. The V and J genes are TRBV5-1 and TRBJ2-2; TRBD2 is a possible D gene (6 bases). The CDR3 extends over 16 amino acids. Trimming shortened V by 4 bases and J by 5 bases, and 18 bases separated the two germline ends. Germline V lookup: CDR1 SGHRS, CDR2 YFSETQ. Variable domain in full (rest from reference TRBV5-1 and TRBJ2-2): KAGVTQTPRYLIKTRGQQVTLSCSPISGHRSVSWYQQTPGQGLQFLFEYFSETQRNKGNFPGRFSGRQFSNSRSEMNVSTLELGDSALYLCASSAFGGAKTGELFFGEGSRLTVL.

The chain joins TRBV23-1 to TRBJ1-4; D gene uncertain. TRBV23-1 is placed among ORFs of uncertain function. This CDR3 is 18 amino acids long. The germline V and J ends were trimmed by 6 bases and 0 bases, with 20 bases remaining between them. The CDR3 loop is CASRWGGCLSATNEKLFF. The CDR3 DNA reads TGCGCCAGCAGATGGGGAGGTTGCCTGAGTGCAACTAATGAAAAACTGTTTTTT.

V gene TRBV2 combines with J gene TRBJ1-1; 7 positions match TRBD1. Unmatched junction bases numbered 4, after V lost 5 bases and J lost 1 base. Germline CDR1 reads SNHLY; CDR2 reads FYNNEI. The CDR3 extends over 14 amino acids. The CDR3 coding sequence is TGTGCCAGCAGTCTCAGACAGGGGAACACTGAAGCTTTCTTT. It yields the protein CASSLRQGNTEAFF.